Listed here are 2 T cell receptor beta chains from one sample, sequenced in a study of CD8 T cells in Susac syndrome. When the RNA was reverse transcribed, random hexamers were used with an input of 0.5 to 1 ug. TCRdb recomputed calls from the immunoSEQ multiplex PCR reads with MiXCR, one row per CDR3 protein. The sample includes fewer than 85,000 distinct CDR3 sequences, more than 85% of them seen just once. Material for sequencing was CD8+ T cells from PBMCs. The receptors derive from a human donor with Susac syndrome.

CDR3 sequence reads: CSVSMGFAKNIQYF. The CDR3 DNA sequence: TGCAGCGTTTCTATGGGGTTCGCCAAAAACATTCAGTACTTC. The chain combines TRBV29-1 with TRBJ2-4, with D hard to call. The germline gives CDR1 SQVTM, CDR2 ANQGSEA. Trimming removed 5 bases from V and 1 base from J, with 12 bases in between. This CDR3 region has 14 residues.

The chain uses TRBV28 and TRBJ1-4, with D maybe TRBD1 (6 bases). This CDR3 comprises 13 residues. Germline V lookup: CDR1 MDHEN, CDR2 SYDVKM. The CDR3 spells CAVGGPSNEKLFF. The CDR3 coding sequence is TGTGCTGTAGGGGGGCCAAGTAATGAAAAACTGTTTTTT.